These 15 T cell receptor beta chains share one sample of origin, sequenced in a study of cytomegalovirus exposure and HLA in healthy donors. The table came from immunoSEQ multiplex PCR; TCRdb's copy has only in-frame clones and leaves some out. The table includes roughly 240,000 clones, around 87% detected once. The material sequenced was PBMCs. The receptors were sampled from a young man in good health and CMV-seronegative.

The chain employs TRBV4-2 and TRBJ2-5; 13 nucleotides line up with TRBD2. This CDR3 comprises 15 residues. In germline, CDR1 is LGHNA, CDR2 YNFKEQ. Trimming at V came to 1 base and at J to 4 bases, leaving 0 bases not matched to a gene. CDR3: CASSQGTSGRETQYF. Written as DNA, the CDR3 is TGTGCCAGCAGCCAAGGGACTAGCGGGAGAGAGACCCAGTACTTC.

The V call is TRBV9, the J call TRBJ2-1, with D possibly TRBD2 on 5 matching bases. Germline values: CDR1 SGDLS, CDR2 YYNGEE. This CDR3 region has 14 residues. The V and J ends lost 0 bases and 2 bases respectively, with 6 bases between them. This chain's CDR3 is CASSVAGTYNEQFF. For the CDR3, the DNA is TGTGCCAGCAGCGTAGCGGGGACCTACAATGAGCAGTTCTTC.

V gene TRBV10-2 combines with J gene TRBJ1-1; 7 nucleotides line up with TRBD1. Looked up from germline, CDR1 is WSHSY and CDR2 is SAAADI. The CDR3 is 16 amino acids. The trim removed 2 bases at V and 3 bases at J, leaving 9 bases unmatched. In nucleotides, the CDR3 is TGCGCCAGCAGTGAGGGGACAGTAAGGTTTGACACTGAAGCTTTCTTT. Translating it yields CASSEGTVRFDTEAFF.

This chain links TRBV27 with TRBJ2-1; 7 nucleotides align to TRBD2. This CDR3 has 18 amino acids. The germline V gene has CDR1 MNHEY and CDR2 SMNVEV (reference sequence). The V and J ends lost 10 bases and 0 bases, in that order; junction bases with no gene match: 18. CDR3 amino acids: CATNPLGGPGYSYNEQFF. CDR3 nucleotide sequence: TGTGCCACTAACCCCCTGGGAGGGCCGGGATACTCCTACAATGAGCAGTTCTTC.

The gene calls are TRBV6-6 and TRBJ2-1, with 7 positions matching TRBD2. The germline gives CDR1 MNHNY, CDR2 SVGAGI (reference sequence). CDR3 length: 14 amino acids. Losses at the gene ends were 3 bases for V and 8 bases for J; bases not matched to a gene: 7. As DNA, the CDR3 is TGTGCCAGCAGTTATCAATCGACTAGCCATGAGCAGTTCTTC. It specifies CASSYQSTSHEQFF.

This chain connects TRBV15 to TRBJ2-6; D gene ambiguous. With 4 bases removed from V and 5 bases from J, the gap between germline ends came to 9 bases. Per the germline V gene, CDR1 is LNHNV and CDR2 is YYDKDF (reference sequence). The CDR3 totals 14 residues. This CDR3 is CATSNVRWANVLTF. DNA of the CDR3: TGTGCCACCAGCAATGTCAGGTGGGCCAACGTCCTGACTTTC.

V usage is TRBV5-4 and J usage is TRBJ2-3, with 10 bases lining up with TRBD2. J was trimmed by 5 bases and V by 3 bases; bases with no gene match: 12. The V gene's germline CDR1 is SGHNT and CDR2 YYREEE (reference sequence). The CDR3 is 17 residues long. CDR3 in DNA: TGTGCCAGCAGCTCAAGCGGGAGGGCAAGTCGGCAAGATACGCAGTATTTT. Protein sequence: CASSSSGRASRQDTQYF.

This chain uses TRBV7-2 with TRBJ2-7, with TRBD2 matching over 9 bases. The CDR3 runs 16 residues. Unmatched junction bases numbered 6, after V lost 1 base and J lost 2 bases. Germline values: CDR1 SGHTA, CDR2 FQGNSA. CDR3 DNA sequence: TGTGCCAGCAGCTTAGGGTCTAGCGGGATGGCCTACGAGCAGTACTTC. Its translation is CASSLGSSGMAYEQYF.

This clone was recorded once. The chain uses TRBV5-1 and TRBJ1-2, with unresolved D. CDR1 is SGHRS and CDR2 is YFSETQ in the germline V gene. The CDR3 is 15 amino acids. Trimming left V 0 bases short and J 4 bases short, with 13 bases between. The DNA of the CDR3 is TGCGCCAGCAGCTTGGACGGAGGGTTAGGCTATGGCTACACCTTC. Protein sequence: CASSLDGGLGYGYTF.

This clone was found once. The V call is TRBV5-1, the J call TRBJ1-6; the D is unclear. This CDR3 is built from 15 residues. Trimming shortened V by 4 bases and J by 9 bases, and 17 bases separated the two germline ends. The germline V gene has CDR1 SGHRS and CDR2 YFSETQ. The CDR3 loop reads CASSGGREMSSPLHF. The CDR3 DNA sequence: TGCGCCAGCAGCGGCGGGAGGGAAATGAGTTCACCCCTCCACTTT.

The V gene is TRBV5-1, the J gene TRBJ1-4, with 7 bases fitting TRBD1. This CDR3 is built from 14 residues. Unmatched junction bases numbered 11, after V lost 7 bases and J lost 8 bases. Looked up from germline, CDR1 is SGHRS and CDR2 is YFSETQ. In DNA form, the CDR3 reads TGCGCCAGCGGGGAGACAGGGTCTGTGGAAAAACTGTTTTTT. Its protein is CASGETGSVEKLFF.

The chain combines TRBV5-6 with TRBJ2-1; the D is unclear. The germline V gene has CDR1 SGHDT and CDR2 YYEEEE. The CDR3 covers 15 residues. Trimming took off 1 base at V and 0 bases at J, with 8 bases between the two ends. The CDR3 region has the DNA TGTGCCAGCAGCTTGTTTACCAGCTCCTACAATGAGCAGTTCTTC. Amino acid sequence: CASSLFTSSYNEQFF.

The V and J genes are TRBV29-1 and TRBJ2-7, with 7 bases matching TRBD2. The CDR3 is 13 amino acids. Trimming cost V 4 bases and J 1 base; bases outside gene matches: 4. Per the germline V gene, CDR1 is SQVTM and CDR2 is ANQGSEA. The CDR3 reads CSVGAGLSYEQYF. CDR3 coding DNA: TGCAGCGTTGGAGCGGGGTTGTCCTACGAGCAGTACTTC.

The J gene is TRBJ2-2, the V gene TRBV4-3, with D maybe TRBD1 (5 bases). V was trimmed by 0 bases and J by 1 base, leaving 12 bases between them. The CDR3 contains 17 residues. Germline lookup yields CDR1 LGHNA and CDR2 YSLEER. Here the CDR3 reads CASSQDDRSRNTGELFF. The CDR3 region has the DNA TGCGCCAGCAGCCAAGATGACAGATCTCGGAACACCGGGGAGCTGTTTTTT.

V usage is TRBV5-4 and J usage is TRBJ2-7, with D possibly matching TRBD1 (6 bases). Germline V gene lookup returns CDR1 SGHNT and CDR2 YYREEE (reference sequence). Trimming pared 0 bases from V and 7 bases from J, leaving 11 bases between. The CDR3 sequence is 13 residues long. The CDR3 loop is CASSLDTGREQYF. CDR3 DNA: TGTGCCAGCAGCTTGGACACAGGGCGGGAGCAGTACTTC. The full variable domain, its missing parts supplied by reference TRBV5-4 and TRBJ2-7, is ETGVTQSPTHLIKTRGQQVTLRCSSQSGHNTVSWYQQALGQGPQFIFQYYREEENGRGNFPPRFSGLQFPNYSSELNVNALELDDSALYLCASSLDTGREQYFGPGTRLTVT.